This T cell receptor beta chain stems from a study of beta chain features in type 1 diabetes. Notes on the study in general: All four CD4+ subsets from Type 1 diabetes patients carried moderately but significantly shorter TCRB CDR3s.

CDR1 is SNHLY, CDR2 FYNNEI, per germline. Trimming took 3 bases from V and 2 from J, leaving 17 bases between them. CDR3 size: 16 residues. As every portion of the isolated RNA was reverse transcribed, the sequencing read expressed TCRB transcripts. The average read count of naive, central memory and regulatory T cell samples was some 3.8 million. Method: immunoSEQ multiplex PCR; TCRdb's copy keeps in-frame clones and lacks some. The sample carries about 230,000 clones, roughly 17% recorded once. Via CD45RO/CCR7/CD25/CD127/CD95/CD27, cells of the CD4+ naive, central memory, regulatory and stem cell-like memory subsets were sorted. Concerning this clone itself: The antigen is unknown.

The chain joins TRBV2 to TRBJ2-7; TRBD2 is a possible D gene (6 bases). The sequenced sample consisted of naive CD4+ T cells from blood. This sequence originates from a man aged 25 to 40 with type 1 diabetes. The CDR3 here is CASSDTLASGTYEQYF. The CDR3 nucleotides are TGTGCCAGCAGTGATACCCTAGCGAGTGGGACCTACGAGCAGTACTTC.